This T cell receptor beta chain was observed in a study of response to subunit inactivated influenza vaccine (dated by TCRdb to between 2017 and 2018). Study-level background: To follow how T cells responded to a trivalent subunit inactivated influenza vaccine, the researchers relied on deep quantitative profiling of the T cell receptor repertoire.

Library preparation was by RT-PCR. The reads were generated on an Illumina HiSeq 2500. TCRdb handled the public reads itself, with Q25 trimming in fastp and clone calling in MiXCR, and kept productive beta chains. For every CDR3 protein sequence, its rows merge into one entry that carries the most common genes and DNA. The table for this sample lists around 600,000 distinct CDR3 sequences; about 11% of them were counted only once. The top ten constitute about 11% of the sample. Cut back by 3 bases and 1 base, the V and J ends lie 6 bases apart. CDR1 SGHTA and CDR2 FQGNSA were looked up in the germline V gene. The cysteine opens and the phenylalanine closes a CDR3 of 13 amino acids. Only the CDR3 DNA is retained, 39 bases long and in frame from the first base. A few counts support this clonotype. It has no known antigen specificity. Base qualities were left out, and no much larger clone turns up one base away.

Results and caveats for the whole study, not just this receptor: According to the authors, only a limited number of new T cells may be recruited by each seasonal influenza vaccination.

These data were also filed under a second study, of T cells expressing NK-cell markers. Looking at the second paper: TCR beta cDNA libraries were made by 5'RACE template switching that added a universal primer site and unique molecular identifiers. TCR beta-chain repertoires were profiled in sorted CD3+CD56+NKG2C+, CD3+CD56+NKG2C- and CD3+CD56-NKG2C+ T-cell subsets from about 8 donors. Among the eight sequenced donors, only one was HCMV-seronegative, while the other seven were HCMV-seropositive. To restrict sorting to alphabetaTCR-expressing T cells, an anti-gammadeltaTCR antibody was added in several experiments. In roughly six donors, the dominant CD3+CD56+NKG2C+ clonotypes ranked among the top 10 CD8+ clonotypes, making up 1.0-7.0% of CD8+ T cells. Those dominant clonotypes were again the most abundant among CD3+CD56-NKG2C+ cells in several donors, at about 28.3-60.1%. Whether the expanded NKG2C-expressing T cell clones were specific for HCMV antigens remained unclear. The study sequenced eight donors, all healthy volunteers chosen at random: three men and five women. To determine HCMV serostatus, a commercial ELISA kit was used to detect HCMV-specific IgG in serum. Peripheral blood mononuclear cells were isolated from blood by Ficoll density gradient centrifugation. Bulk peripheral blood T-cell repertoires were additionally sequenced from unsorted PBMC for 5 or 6 donors. Priming for cDNA synthesis came from the TCR beta constant segment, and two successive PCR amplification steps followed. Libraries were sequenced as 2 x 150 bp reads on Illumina HiSeq 2000/2500, MiSeq or NextSeq. MIGEC was used to demultiplex reads and group reads by UMI, and MiTCR was used to assemble and quantify clonotypes. To exclude erroneous sequences, only TCR cDNA sequences supported by at least two reads were retained. The tcR package was used for downstream repertoire analysis, and clonotypes were matched between fractions using CDR3 nucleotide sequence together with V segment. VDJmatch was used to annotate antigen specificity against VDJdb, with one amino acid substitution in CDR3 allowed.

The sample was PBMCs from blood, taken on the day of vaccination. The TCR originated in a man between 45 and 60 years old who received an inactivated influenza vaccine. Donor details come from another sample of the same person, matched by shared clones. The rearrangement combines TRBV7-2 with TRBJ2-5; TRBD2 is a weak D gene call, 6 bases matching. The CDR3: CASSFSGQETQYF. The sequenced DNA is TGTGCCAGCAGCTTTAGCGGCCAAGAGACCCAGTACTTC.